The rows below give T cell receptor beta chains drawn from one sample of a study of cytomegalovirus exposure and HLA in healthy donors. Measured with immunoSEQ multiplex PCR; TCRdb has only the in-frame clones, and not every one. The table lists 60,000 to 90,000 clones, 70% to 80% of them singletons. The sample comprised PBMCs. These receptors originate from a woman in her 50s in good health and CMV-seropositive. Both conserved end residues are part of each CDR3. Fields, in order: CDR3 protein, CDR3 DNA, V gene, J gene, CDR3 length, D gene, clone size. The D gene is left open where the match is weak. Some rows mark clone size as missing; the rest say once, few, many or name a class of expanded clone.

CDR3aa: CASSLSSRYNSPLHF; CDR3nt: TGTGCCAGCAGTTTATCGAGTCGGTATAATTCACCCCTCCACTTT; v_gene: TRBV27; j_gene: TRBJ1-6; len: 15; d_gene: NA; abundance: NA
CDR3aa: CASSRGGSGVANTEAFF; CDR3nt: TGTGCCAGCAGCCGGGGCGGTTCGGGGGTTGCGAACACTGAAGCTTTCTTT; v_gene: TRBV7-9; j_gene: TRBJ1-1; len: 17; d_gene: NA; abundance: large
CDR3aa: CASSQDRQKNTEAFF; CDR3nt: TGCGCCAGCAGCCAGGACAGACAAAAGAACACTGAAGCTTTCTTT; v_gene: TRBV4-3; j_gene: TRBJ1-1; len: 15; d_gene: NA; abundance: NA
CDR3aa: CAILQGDGYTF; CDR3nt: TGTGCCATATTACAGGGAGATGGCTACACCTTC; v_gene: TRBV19; j_gene: TRBJ1-2; len: 11; d_gene: NA; abundance: NA
CDR3aa: CASSFRGHTEAFF; CDR3nt: TGTGCCAGCAGTTTCAGGGGACACACTGAAGCTTTCTTT; v_gene: TRBV27; j_gene: TRBJ1-1; len: 13; d_gene: NA; abundance: NA
CDR3aa: CASSYLGGGEAFF; CDR3nt: TGTGCCAGCAGTTACTTAGGGGGTGGTGAAGCTTTCTTT; v_gene: TRBV6-5; j_gene: TRBJ1-1; len: 13; d_gene: NA; abundance: few
CDR3aa: CASSVTGGMYEQYF; CDR3nt: TGTGCCAGCAGCGTGACAGGGGGAATGTACGAGCAGTACTTC; v_gene: TRBV9; j_gene: TRBJ2-7; len: 14; d_gene: TRBD1; abundance: NA
CDR3aa: CASSLRDRGVATNEKLFF; CDR3nt: TGTGCCAGCAGTCTTCGTGACAGGGGGGTTGCAACTAATGAAAAACTGTTTTTT; v_gene: TRBV27; j_gene: TRBJ1-4; len: 18; d_gene: TRBD1; abundance: NA
CDR3aa: CASSGGTFSYNEQFF; CDR3nt: TGTGCCAGCAGCGGGGGGACATTCTCCTACAATGAGCAGTTCTTC; v_gene: TRBV9; j_gene: TRBJ2-1; len: 15; d_gene: NA; abundance: few
CDR3aa: CASSTERRTGGFTYEQYF; CDR3nt: TGTGCCAGCAGCACTGAAAGAAGGACAGGGGGCTTCACCTACGAGCAGTACTTC; v_gene: TRBV5-8; j_gene: TRBJ2-7; len: 18; d_gene: TRBD1; abundance: NA
CDR3aa: CASSVGSYNIFFGEQYF; CDR3nt: TGTGCCAGCAGCGTAGGTAGCTACAACATTTTTTTTGGGGAGCAGTACTTC; v_gene: TRBV9; j_gene: TRBJ2-5; len: 17; d_gene: NA; abundance: NA
CDR3aa: CASSLGDSGTSGTDNEQFF; CDR3nt: TGTGCCAGCAGCTTAGGGGATTCTGGGACTAGCGGTACTGACAATGAGCAGTTCTTC; v_gene: TRBV11-3; j_gene: TRBJ2-1; len: 19; d_gene: TRBD2; abundance: once
CDR3aa: CASSTHHGSSLAAQYF; CDR3nt: TGTGCCAGCAGCACCCACCACGGATCGAGCTTAGCGGCCCAGTACTTC; v_gene: TRBV9; j_gene: TRBJ2-5; len: 16; d_gene: NA; abundance: NA
CDR3aa: CASSIRPTGVEGNQPQHF; CDR3nt: TGTGCCAGTAGTATACGTCCGACAGGAGTCGAGGGCAATCAGCCCCAGCATTTT; v_gene: TRBV19; j_gene: TRBJ1-5; len: 18; d_gene: NA; abundance: NA
CDR3aa: CASSSGGTESTDTQYF; CDR3nt: TGTGCCAGCAGCTCGGGGGGGACAGAAAGCACAGATACGCAGTATTTT; v_gene: TRBV7-9; j_gene: TRBJ2-3; len: 16; d_gene: NA; abundance: NA
CDR3aa: CASSVARSLDTGELFF; CDR3nt: TGTGCCAGCAGCGTAGCTAGAAGTTTGGACACCGGGGAGCTGTTTTTT; v_gene: TRBV9; j_gene: TRBJ2-2; len: 16; d_gene: NA; abundance: NA
CDR3aa: CASRSTGRRATNEKLFF; CDR3nt: TGTGCCAGCAGATCGACAGGGAGACGTGCAACTAATGAAAAACTGTTTTTT; v_gene: TRBV2; j_gene: TRBJ1-4; len: 17; d_gene: TRBD1; abundance: NA
CDR3aa: CASSRQGWGQPQHF; CDR3nt: TGTGCCAGCAGCCGACAGGGCTGGGGACAGCCCCAGCATTTT; v_gene: TRBV6-5; j_gene: TRBJ1-5; len: 14; d_gene: TRBD1; abundance: NA
CDR3aa: CASSLRTGETQYF; CDR3nt: TGCGCCAGCAGCCTTAGGACAGGGGAGACCCAGTACTTC; v_gene: TRBV5-1; j_gene: TRBJ2-5; len: 13; d_gene: TRBD1; abundance: few
CDR3aa: CATGQGLNGELFF; CDR3nt: TGTGCCACGGGACAGGGGCTGAACGGGGAGCTGTTTTTT; v_gene: TRBV19; j_gene: TRBJ2-2; len: 13; d_gene: TRBD1; abundance: NA
CDR3aa: CASSLVAGLAEETQYF; CDR3nt: TGCGCCAGCAGCTTGGTCGCTGGACTAGCAGAAGAGACCCAGTACTTC; v_gene: TRBV5-1; j_gene: TRBJ2-5; len: 16; d_gene: TRBD2; abundance: NA
CDR3aa: CASSLSSTSGGVEETQYF; CDR3nt: TGTGCCAGCAGCCTTTCTTCGACTAGCGGCGGGGTGGAAGAGACCCAGTACTTC; v_gene: TRBV7-2; j_gene: TRBJ2-5; len: 18; d_gene: TRBD2; abundance: NA
CDR3aa: CASSQGAGTDTQYF; CDR3nt: TGTGCCAGCAGTCAAGGGGCGGGCACAGATACGCAGTATTTT; v_gene: TRBV6-5; j_gene: TRBJ2-3; len: 14; d_gene: NA; abundance: NA
CDR3aa: CASRYQGAETQYF; CDR3nt: TGTGCCAGCAGGTACCAGGGGGCGGAGACCCAGTACTTC; v_gene: TRBV2; j_gene: TRBJ2-5; len: 13; d_gene: TRBD1; abundance: NA
CDR3aa: CASSNQGFVYGYTF; CDR3nt: TGTGCCAGCAGTAACCAGGGGTTTGTGTATGGCTACACCTTC; v_gene: TRBV28; j_gene: TRBJ1-2; len: 14; d_gene: NA; abundance: NA
CDR3aa: CASSKSRDRVPPGYEQYF; CDR3nt: TGTGCCAGCAGCAAGTCCCGGGACAGGGTTCCCCCCGGCTACGAGCAGTACTTC; v_gene: TRBV2; j_gene: TRBJ2-7; len: 18; d_gene: TRBD1; abundance: few
CDR3aa: CASSGGTRLNEQFF; CDR3nt: TGTGCCAGTAGTGGTGGGACTAGACTTAATGAGCAGTTCTTC; v_gene: TRBV19; j_gene: TRBJ2-1; len: 14; d_gene: TRBD2; abundance: few
CDR3aa: CAWSRRRSYEQYF; CDR3nt: TGTGCCTGGAGTCGGCGGCGCTCCTACGAGCAGTACTTC; v_gene: TRBV30; j_gene: TRBJ2-7; len: 13; d_gene: NA; abundance: NA
CDR3aa: CASGWTSVRYEQYF; CDR3nt: TGTGCCAGCGGTTGGACTAGCGTCAGATACGAGCAGTACTTC; v_gene: TRBV25-1; j_gene: TRBJ2-7; len: 14; d_gene: TRBD2; abundance: NA